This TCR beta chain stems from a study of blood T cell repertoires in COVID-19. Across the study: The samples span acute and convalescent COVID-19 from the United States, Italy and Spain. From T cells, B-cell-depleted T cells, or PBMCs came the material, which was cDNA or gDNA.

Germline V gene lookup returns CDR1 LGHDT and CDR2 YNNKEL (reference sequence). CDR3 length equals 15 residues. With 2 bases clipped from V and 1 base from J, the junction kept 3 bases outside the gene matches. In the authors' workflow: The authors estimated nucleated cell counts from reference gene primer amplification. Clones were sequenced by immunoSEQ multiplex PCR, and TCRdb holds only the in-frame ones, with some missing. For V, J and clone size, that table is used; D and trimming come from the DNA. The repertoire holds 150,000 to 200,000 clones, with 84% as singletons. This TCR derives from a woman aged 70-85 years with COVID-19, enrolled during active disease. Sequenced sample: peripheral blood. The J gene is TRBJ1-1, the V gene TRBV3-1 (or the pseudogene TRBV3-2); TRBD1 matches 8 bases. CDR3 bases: TGTGCCAGCAGCCAATCGGACAGGGAGAACACTGAAGCTTTCTTT. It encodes CASSQSDRENTEAFF.